The entry below gives a single TCR beta chain sequence along with its context. The method was immunoSEQ multiplex PCR; TCRdb's version includes in-frame clones alone and lacks a portion of them. The sample records 84,000 or so clones, approximately 94% being singletons. This sample was included in a study of technical replicates of blood from a handful of donors. The CDR3 has 14 amino acids. Per germline, CDR1 SGHTA and CDR2 FQGTGA. J was trimmed by 8 bases and V by 1 base; bases with no gene match: 3. The receptor comes from a human donor in good health. The sequencing sample was made of T cells isolated from PBMCs. V is TRBV7-3 and J is TRBJ2-1, with 9 nucleotides matching TRBD2. The CDR3 protein is CASSLSGGADEQFF. Written as DNA, the CDR3 is TGTGCCAGCAGCTTAAGCGGGGGGGCCGATGAGCAGTTCTTC.